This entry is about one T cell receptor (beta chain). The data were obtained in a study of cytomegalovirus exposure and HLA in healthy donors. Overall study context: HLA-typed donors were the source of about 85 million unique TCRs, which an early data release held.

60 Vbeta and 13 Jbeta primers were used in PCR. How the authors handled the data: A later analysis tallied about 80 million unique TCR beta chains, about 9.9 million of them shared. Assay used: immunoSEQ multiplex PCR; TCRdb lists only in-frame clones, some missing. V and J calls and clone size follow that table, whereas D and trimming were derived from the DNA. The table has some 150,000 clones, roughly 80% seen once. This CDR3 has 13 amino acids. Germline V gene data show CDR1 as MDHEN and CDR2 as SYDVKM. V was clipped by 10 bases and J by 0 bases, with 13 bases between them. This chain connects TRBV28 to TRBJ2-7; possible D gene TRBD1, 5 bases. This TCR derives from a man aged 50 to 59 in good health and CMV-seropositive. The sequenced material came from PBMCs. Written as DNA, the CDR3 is TGTGCCACCACGGTTGGACACTCCTACGAGCAGTACTTC. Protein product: CATTVGHSYEQYF.